Presented here are 3 T cell receptor beta chains from one specimen sequenced in a study of T-cell memory formation after mild COVID-19 (dated by TCRdb to about 2021). Library generation was performed with 5' RACE. The listed sequencing device is Illumina NovaSeq 6000. The raw public reads went through TCRdb reprocessing: fastp at Q25, MiXCR clone calling, in-frame beta chains kept. Rows are unified per CDR3 protein, each entry keeping the most common DNA and genes. This sample lists about 560,000 distinct CDR3 sequences; 20% to 25% were detected once. The ten largest make up approximately 8% of the sample. Input material: PBMCs or a T cell subset sorted from them (not recorded which). The receptors here all came from an adult woman who had mild COVID-19 (a few samples of this study predate the infection). The sample titles of this study are shuffled in the database, so cell type and time point are left out; the donor was told from shared clones.

This clonotype occurred a few times. The chain carries TRBV5-1 and TRBJ2-2; no clear D. CDR3 length: 15 residues. V was shortened by 1 base and J by 3 bases, with 10 bases between the two germline ends. Germline lookup yields CDR1 SGHRS and CDR2 YFSETQ. The CDR3 region has the DNA TGCGCCAGCAGCTTGAGTTGGAGTTACACCGGGGAGCTGTTTTTT. Translation: CASSLSWSYTGELFF. Using reference TRBV5-1 and TRBJ2-2 for the parts outside the CDR3, the full variable domain is KAGVTQTPRYLIKTRGQQVTLSCSPISGHRSVSWYQQTPGQGLQFLFEYFSETQRNKGNFPGRFSGRQFSNSRSEMNVSTLELGDSALYLCASSLSWSYTGELFFGEGSRLTVL.

A few counts support this clonotype. This chain links TRBV10-3 with TRBJ2-3; 8 bases map to TRBD2. This CDR3 contains 15 residues. The J segment lost 6 bases and the V segment lost 6 bases, leaving 11 bases of the junction unmatched. The V gene's germline CDR1 is ENHRY and CDR2 SYGVKD. The CDR3 DNA is TGTGCCATCAGGGATTTCGGACTAGCCGGGGATACGCAGTATTTT. Residues: CAIRDFGLAGDTQYF.

The J gene is TRBJ2-5, the V gene TRBV12-3 or TRBV12-4; 11 nucleotides match TRBD1. This CDR3 spans 15 amino acids. The V segment lost 4 bases and the J segment 5 bases; nucleotides outside the gene matches: 6. The CDR3 nucleotides read TGTGCCAGCAGTTCGGGACAGGGGGTTGAGGAGACCCAGTACTTC. It specifies CASSSGQGVEETQYF.